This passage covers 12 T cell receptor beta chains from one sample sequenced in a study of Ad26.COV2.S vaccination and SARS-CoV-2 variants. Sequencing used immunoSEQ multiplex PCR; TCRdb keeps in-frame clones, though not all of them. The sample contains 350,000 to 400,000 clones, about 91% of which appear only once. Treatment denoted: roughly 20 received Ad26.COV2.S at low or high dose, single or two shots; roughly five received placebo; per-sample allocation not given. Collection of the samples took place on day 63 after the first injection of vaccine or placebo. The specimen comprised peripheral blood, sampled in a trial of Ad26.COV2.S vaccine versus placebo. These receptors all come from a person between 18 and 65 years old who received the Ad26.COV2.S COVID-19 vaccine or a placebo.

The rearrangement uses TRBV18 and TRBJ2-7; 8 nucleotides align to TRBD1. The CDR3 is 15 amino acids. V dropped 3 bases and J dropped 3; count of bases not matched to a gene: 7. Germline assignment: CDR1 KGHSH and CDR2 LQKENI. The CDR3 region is CASSPLDRADYEQYF. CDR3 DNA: TGTGCCAGCTCACCTTTGGACAGGGCAGACTACGAGCAGTACTTC.

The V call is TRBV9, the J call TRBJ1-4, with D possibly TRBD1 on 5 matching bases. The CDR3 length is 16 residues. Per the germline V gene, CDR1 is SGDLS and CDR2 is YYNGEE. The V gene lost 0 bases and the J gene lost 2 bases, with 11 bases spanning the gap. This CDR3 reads CASSVGRGLTNEKLFF. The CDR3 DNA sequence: TGTGCCAGCAGCGTAGGGCGGGGACTGACTAATGAAAAACTGTTTTTT.

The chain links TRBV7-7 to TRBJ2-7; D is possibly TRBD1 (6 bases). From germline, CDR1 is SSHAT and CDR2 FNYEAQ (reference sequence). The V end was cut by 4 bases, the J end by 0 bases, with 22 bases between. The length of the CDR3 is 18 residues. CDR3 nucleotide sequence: TGTGCCAGCAGCTCAATTGGGCTGGGACAAAGAGACTCCTACGAGCAGTACTTC. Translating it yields CASSSIGLGQRDSYEQYF.

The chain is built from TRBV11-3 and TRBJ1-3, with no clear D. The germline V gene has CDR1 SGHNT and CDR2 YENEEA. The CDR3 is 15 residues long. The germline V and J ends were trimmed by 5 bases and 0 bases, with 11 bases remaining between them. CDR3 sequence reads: CASSPSPASGNTIYF. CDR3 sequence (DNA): TGTGCCAGCAGCCCCTCTCCAGCCTCTGGAAACACCATATATTTT.

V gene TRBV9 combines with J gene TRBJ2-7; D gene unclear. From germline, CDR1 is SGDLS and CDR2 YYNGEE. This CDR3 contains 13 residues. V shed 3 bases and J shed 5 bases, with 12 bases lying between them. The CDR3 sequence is CASSASAIDEQYF. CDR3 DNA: TGTGCCAGCAGCGCTTCGGCTATAGACGAGCAGTACTTC.

CDR3 nucleotide sequence: TGCGCCAGCAGCAAGACTAGCGGGAGGGGGTCCTACAATGAGCAGTTCTTC. Translation gives CASSKTSGRGSYNEQFF. The V call is TRBV5-1, the J call TRBJ2-1, with 14 bases matching TRBD2. V lost 4 bases, J lost 1 base, and 4 bases stayed unmatched. In germline, CDR1 is SGHRS, CDR2 YFSETQ. This CDR3 contains 17 residues.

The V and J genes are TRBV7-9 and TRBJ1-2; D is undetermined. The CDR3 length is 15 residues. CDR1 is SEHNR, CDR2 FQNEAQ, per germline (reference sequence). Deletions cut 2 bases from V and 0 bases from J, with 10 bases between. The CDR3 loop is CASSLFTNANYGYTF. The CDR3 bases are TGTGCCAGCAGCTTATTCACTAACGCTAACTATGGCTACACCTTC.

CDR3 in DNA: TGTGCCAGCAGCCAAGAGAGGGCAGGGGGCGAGTATTTT. Residues: CASSQERAGGEYF. The chain links TRBV4-2 to TRBJ2-3; TRBD1 matches 8 bases. Germline V gene data show CDR1 as LGHNA and CDR2 as YNFKEQ. The V segment lost 0 bases and the J segment 13 bases; nucleotides outside the gene matches: 6. The CDR3 runs 13 residues.

CDR3 coding DNA: TGTGCCAGCAGCTTGGCAGGGGACAGGGGGCCTGAAGCTTTCTTT. This sequence encodes CASSLAGDRGPEAFF. The V call is TRBV5-4, the J call TRBJ1-1; 12 bases line up with TRBD1. This CDR3 is 15 amino acids long. Germline V lookup: CDR1 SGHNT, CDR2 YYREEE (reference sequence). The V gene end was trimmed by 0 bases and the J gene end by 6 bases; junction bases not matched to a gene: 3.

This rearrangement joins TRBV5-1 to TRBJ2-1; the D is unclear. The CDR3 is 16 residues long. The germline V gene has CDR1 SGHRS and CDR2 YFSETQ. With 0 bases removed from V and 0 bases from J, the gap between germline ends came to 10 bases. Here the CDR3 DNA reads TGCGCCAGCAGCTTGGTTCCACCGAGCTCCTACAATGAGCAGTTCTTC. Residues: CASSLVPPSSYNEQFF.

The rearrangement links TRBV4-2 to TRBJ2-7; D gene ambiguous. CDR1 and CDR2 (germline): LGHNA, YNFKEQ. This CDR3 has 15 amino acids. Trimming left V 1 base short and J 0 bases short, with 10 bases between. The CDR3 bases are TGTGCCAGCAGCCAAGCGGGCGGCGACTCCTACGAGCAGTACTTC. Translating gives CASSQAGGDSYEQYF.

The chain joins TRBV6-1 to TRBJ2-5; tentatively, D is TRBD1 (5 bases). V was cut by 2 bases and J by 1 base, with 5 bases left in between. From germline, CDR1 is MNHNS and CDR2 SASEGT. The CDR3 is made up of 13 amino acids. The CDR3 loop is CASSEQGQETQYF. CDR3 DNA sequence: TGTGCCAGCAGTGAACAGGGCCAAGAGACCCAGTACTTC.